The source of this TCR beta chain is a study of blood T cells in healthy people across ages. Looked up from germline, CDR1 is MDHEN and CDR2 is SYDVKM. V was trimmed by 7 bases and J by 6 bases, leaving 17 bases between them. This CDR3 has 14 amino acids. Together with a sample-barcoded 5' primer, a J-beta primer mix was included in a second PCR lasting roughly 6 to 12 cycles. TCRdb redid the calling of the 5' RACE reads with MiXCR, one entry per CDR3 protein. The top ten hold less than 8% of the sample, which has around 1.5 million distinct CDR3 sequences, roughly 40% seen once. Material for sequencing was blood. This chain uses TRBV28 with TRBJ2-3, with a possible D match to TRBD2 (7 bases). The receptor was isolated from a woman younger than 30 in good health. Here the CDR3 DNA reads TGTGCCAGCACTGAGGGGGGGGCGAGGGATACGCAGTATTTT. Translating gives CASTEGGARDTQYF.